The 26 T cell receptor beta chains reported below all come from one sample, sequenced in a study of T-cell reconstitution after alpha-beta-depleted transplantation in children. Unique molecular identifiers featured in how the TCRbeta library was prepared. TCRdb processed the PCR reads anew with MiXCR; each CDR3 protein has one entry. The sample carries more than 150,000 distinct CDR3 sequences, roughly 14% recorded once. This specimen consisted of PBMCs from the stem cell graft donor, obtained from the stem cell graft. These receptors originate from a human donor who donated a stem cell graft to a child with acute lymphoblastic leukemia.

This clonotype was picked up a small number of times. This chain uses TRBV20-1 with TRBJ1-5; the match to TRBD1 covers 10 bases. CDR1 and CDR2 (germline): DFQATT, SNEGSKA (reference sequence). The V segment lost 6 bases and the J segment 4 bases; nucleotides outside the gene matches: 9. The CDR3 runs to 15 residues. CDR3 loop: CSARPGQGLNQPQHF. CDR3 nucleotide sequence: TGCAGTGCCCGACCGGGACAGGGGTTGAATCAGCCCCAGCATTTT.

This clonotype appeared many times. The rearrangement joins TRBV10-3 to TRBJ2-7; 9 bases match TRBD2. Trimming removed 11 bases from V and 2 bases from J; junction bases left unmatched: 13. Germline V CDR1 and CDR2: ENHRY, SYGVKD. This CDR3 contains 15 residues. The DNA for the CDR3 is TGTGCCGTCGAGTCGGGGGCTAGCGGGGCCTACGAGCAGTACTTC. It translates to CAVESGASGAYEQYF.

This clonotype was observed a few times. The rearrangement joins TRBV7-6 to TRBJ2-2, with 7 bases identical to TRBD2. This CDR3 is built from 17 residues. V lost 2 bases and J lost 2; bases outside the gene matches: 8. Per the germline V gene, CDR1 is SGHVS and CDR2 is FNYEAQ. The DNA of the CDR3 is TGTGCCAGCAGCTTAATGTCACTAGCGAGAAACACCGGGGAGCTGTTTTTT. Residues: CASSLMSLARNTGELFF.

This clonotype was counted ten times or more. The rearrangement joins TRBV20-1 to TRBJ2-7; the D gene is possibly TRBD1 (5 bases). Germline V gene data show CDR1 as DFQATT and CDR2 as SNEGSKA (reference sequence). The CDR3 length is 19 residues. V lost 2 bases and J lost 5, with 31 bases in between. Written as DNA, the CDR3 is TGCAGTGCTAGAATCCGTAATTTCGAACTGTCCCGGACATTCCACGAGCAGTACTTC. It is translated as CSARIRNFELSRTFHEQYF.

This clonotype has ten or more counts. The rearrangement joins TRBV25-1 to TRBJ2-1; tentative D call: TRBD2 (6 bases). V lost 4 bases and J 0 bases, leaving 13 bases between the germline ends. CDR1 and CDR2 from the germline V gene are MGHDK and SYGVNS. The CDR3 covers 16 residues. Here the CDR3 DNA reads TGTGCCAGCAGTGGGGAGGTTCAGAGCTCCTACAATGAGCAGTTCTTC. This codes for CASSGEVQSSYNEQFF.

The rearrangement joins TRBV29-1 to TRBJ2-1; 7 nucleotides agree with TRBD2. CDR3 length: 16 amino acids. Germline V gives CDR1 SQVTM, CDR2 ANQGSEA. Losses at the gene ends were 4 bases for V and 6 bases for J; bases not matched to a gene: 15. The CDR3 DNA sequence: TGCAGCGTTGGGGCGGCGGGAGAGAGAGCTATCAATGAGCAGTTCTTC. Translated: CSVGAAGERAINEQFF.

This clonotype appeared many times. The chain recombines TRBV27 with TRBJ1-1; D might be TRBD1 (6 bases). The V gene's germline CDR1 is MNHEY and CDR2 SMNVEV (reference sequence). Between the trimmed V and J ends, which lost 3 bases and 4 bases, there was a span of 9 bases. The CDR3 consists of 13 residues. As DNA, the CDR3 is TGTGCCAGCAGTTTCCAGGGGCGCACTGAAGCTTTCTTT. Amino acids: CASSFQGRTEAFF.

This clonotype was counted many times. J is TRBJ2-5 and V is TRBV5-1; 9 bases are shared with TRBD2. The CDR3 has 17 residues. In germline, CDR1 is SGHRS, CDR2 YFSETQ. Losses at the gene ends were 0 bases for V and 4 bases for J; bases not matched to a gene: 10. CDR3 amino acids: CASSLGLSSGIGETQYF. The CDR3 nucleotides read TGCGCCAGCAGCTTGGGCCTCTCTAGCGGGATAGGAGAGACCCAGTACTTC.

The chain joins TRBV20-1 to TRBJ2-2; 7 bases are shared with TRBD2. Germline-derived CDR1 and CDR2 are DFQATT and SNEGSKA (reference sequence). CDR3 length: 13 residues. V shed 5 bases, J shed 7 bases, and the junction held 7 bases outside the gene matches. In nucleotides, the CDR3 is TGCAGTGCTCGGGGGGACGGGGACGGGGAGCTGTTTTTT. This sequence encodes CSARGDGDGELFF.

A word on this clonotype: A much larger clone is a single base away; this may be a read error. The genes are TRBV29-1 and TRBJ2-1; 11 bases line up with TRBD2. V gave up 3 bases and J gave up 15 bases; unmatched junction bases: 4. There are 11 residues in the CDR3. Germline V CDR1 and CDR2: SQVTM, ANQGSEA. The CDR3 region is CSVEASGRLFF. The CDR3 DNA reads TGCAGCGTTGAGGCTAGCGGGAGGCTGTTCTTC.

This chain links TRBV30 with TRBJ2-6; 12 bases are shared with TRBD2. The CDR3 length is 16 residues. The germline gives CDR1 GTSNPN, CDR2 SVGIG (reference sequence). Trimming removed 1 base from V and 2 bases from J; junction bases left unmatched: 0. CDR3 nucleotides: TGTGCCTGGAGTGGACTAGCGGGAGCTGGGGCCAACGTCCTGACTTTC. Its translation: CAWSGLAGAGANVLTF.

This clonotype turned up a few times. The V gene is TRBV5-1, the J gene TRBJ2-2; D is tentatively TRBD1 or TRBD2 (5 bases each). From germline, CDR1 is SGHRS and CDR2 YFSETQ. Trimming removed 2 bases at V and 0 bases at J, with 8 bases between. The length of the CDR3 is 15 residues. The chain's CDR3 is CASSLGESNTGELFF. The DNA of the CDR3 is TGCGCCAGCAGCTTAGGGGAGTCGAACACCGGGGAGCTGTTTTTT.

CDR3 amino acids: CSAGKAGAADTQYF. As DNA, the CDR3 is TGCAGTGCTGGGAAAGCGGGAGCAGCAGATACGCAGTATTTT. This chain connects TRBV20-1 to TRBJ2-3; 8 bases are shared with TRBD2. Trimming cost V 5 bases and J 4 bases; bases outside gene matches: 8. This CDR3 region has 14 residues. CDR1 is DFQATT and CDR2 is SNEGSKA in the germline V gene (reference sequence).

The table lists this clonotype with a few counts. The chain combines TRBV18 with TRBJ1-4; D unresolved. Germline V CDR1 and CDR2: KGHSH, LQKENI. Trimming took 0 bases from V and 2 from J, leaving 4 bases between them. The CDR3 runs 14 residues. CDR3 DNA sequence: TGTGCCAGCTCACCACCGTCCACTAATGAAAAACTGTTTTTT. It is translated as CASSPPSTNEKLFF.

The chain couples TRBV3-1 to TRBJ2-5, with D perhaps matching TRBD1 (6 bases). V was cut by 2 bases and J by 4 bases, with 14 bases left in between. Germline lookup yields CDR1 LGHDT and CDR2 YNNKEL (reference sequence). The CDR3 is 15 residues long. The CDR3 is CASSQIGGGLETQYF. The CDR3 nucleotides read TGTGCCAGCAGCCAAATCGGTGGGGGCCTAGAGACCCAGTACTTC.

This clonotype occurred many times. This rearrangement joins TRBV20-1 to TRBJ2-1; TRBD1 is a possible D gene (6 bases). The CDR3 sequence is 11 residues long. The V gene lost 3 bases and the J gene lost 15 bases, with 15 bases spanning the gap. Germline CDR1 is DFQATT and CDR2 is SNEGSKA (reference sequence). The CDR3 spells CSARTEWGPFF. In DNA, the CDR3 is TGCAGTGCTAGGACCGAATGGGGGCCGTTCTTC.

This clonotype was counted at least ten times. This sequence joins TRBV10-2 and TRBJ2-1, with D possibly being TRBD1 (6 bases). This CDR3 region has 14 residues. CDR1 WSHSY and CDR2 SAAADI come from the germline V gene. Between the trimmed V and J ends, which lost 8 bases and 7 bases, there was a span of 18 bases. In DNA form, the CDR3 reads TGCGCCAGCGTCGAAGGCAGGGGTTTGAATGAGCAGTTCTTC. Residues: CASVEGRGLNEQFF.

The rearrangement uses TRBV4-1 and TRBJ2-7; TRBD2 aligns across 7 bases. Germline V gene data show CDR1 as MGHRA and CDR2 as YSYEKL. Trimming cost V 0 bases and J 3 bases; bases outside gene matches: 5. The CDR3 consists of 15 residues. In DNA form, the CDR3 reads TGCGCCAGCAGCCAAGATGAGGGACTAAGCTACGAGCAGTACTTC. Translating gives CASSQDEGLSYEQYF.

This clonotype was observed a handful of times. For the CDR3, the DNA is TGTGCCAGCAGTTTACAGGGGTTAAACACCGGGGAGCTGTTTTTT. It yields the protein CASSLQGLNTGELFF. The V gene is TRBV12-3 or TRBV12-4, the J gene TRBJ2-2; D perhaps matches TRBD1 (6 bases). This CDR3 is built from 15 residues. The ends were cut back, 2 bases at V and 2 bases at J, with 9 bases in the middle.

The sample holds many counts of this clonotype. The chain links TRBV11-2 to TRBJ2-2; D remains unclear. Germline assignment: CDR1 SGHAT and CDR2 FQNNGV. Trimming took off 5 bases at V and 5 bases at J, with 3 bases between the two ends. This CDR3 is built from 11 residues. CDR3 nucleotides: TGTGCCAGCAGCAAAACCGGGGAGCTGTTTTTT. Amino acid sequence: CASSKTGELFF. Supplemented by reference TRBV11-2 and TRBJ2-2, the full variable domain reads EAGVAQSPRYKIIEKRQSVAFWCNPISGHATLYWYQQILGQGPKLLIQFQNNGVVDDSQLPKDRFSAERLKGVDSTLKIQPAKLEDSAVYLCASSKTGELFFGEGSRLTVL.

Concerning this clonotype itself: This may be a read error: a much more frequent sequence differs by one nucleotide. V usage is TRBV7-9 and J usage is TRBJ2-1; tentatively, D is TRBD2 (5 bases). The CDR3 sequence is 15 residues long. The V gene lost 1 base and the J gene lost 6 bases, with 13 bases spanning the gap. Germline values: CDR1 SEHNR, CDR2 FQNEAQ (reference sequence). The CDR3 nucleotides read TGTGCCAGCAGCTTAGTCGCACTAGAGGGCAATGAGCAGTTCTTC. It is translated as CASSLVALEGNEQFF. The variable domain in full, with the rest retrieved from reference TRBV7-9 and TRBJ2-1, is DTGVSQNPRHKITKRGQNVTFRCDPISEHNRLYWYRQTLGQGPEFLTYFQNEAQLEKSRLLSDRFSAERPKGSFSTLEIQRTEQGDSAMYLCASSLVALEGNEQFFGPGTRLTVL.

The sample holds many counts of this clonotype. This chain links TRBV28 with TRBJ2-1, with D possibly matching TRBD2 (5 bases). Trimming pared 4 bases from V and 4 bases from J, leaving 11 bases between. The germline CDR1 and CDR2 sequences are MDHEN and SYDVKM. This CDR3 has 14 residues. The CDR3 region has the DNA TGTGCCAGCAGTTGGACGGGATCATACAATGAGCAGTTCTTC. Protein: CASSWTGSYNEQFF.

This clonotype was counted many times. A read error may account for a junction end that differs from germline. This chain links TRBV5-1 with TRBJ2-1; 9 bases fit TRBD2. Looked up from germline, CDR1 is SGHRS and CDR2 is YFSETQ. There are 14 residues in the CDR3. In DNA form, the CDR3 reads TGTGCCAGCAGTAGCGGGAGCTCCTACAATGAGCAGTTCTTC. Translation gives CASSSGSSYNEQFF.

This chain links TRBV7-2 with TRBJ2-5; TRBD2 matches at 10 bases. CDR3 length equals 17 residues. Germline lookup yields CDR1 SGHTA and CDR2 FQGNSA. V was clipped by 3 bases and J by 4 bases; unmatched bases: 11. Here the CDR3 reads CASSFRTSGWEGETQYF. CDR3 nucleotide sequence: TGTGCCAGCAGCTTTAGGACTAGCGGTTGGGAGGGAGAGACCCAGTACTTC.

As concerns this clonotype: A much more abundant neighbour one base away suggests this may be a read error. This chain uses TRBV6-5 with TRBJ2-1; no definite D call. V gave up 5 bases and J gave up 8 bases, with 7 bases separating them. The CDR3 sequence is 11 residues long. Germline V CDR1 and CDR2: MNHEY, SVGAGI. CDR3 nucleotides: TGTGCCAGCAGTAGGAGTGATGAGCAGTTCTTC. Protein product: CASSRSDEQFF.

The chain links TRBV20-1 to TRBJ2-3; 9 bases match TRBD1. This CDR3 contains 15 residues. Germline CDR1 reads DFQATT; CDR2 reads SNEGSKA (reference sequence). Trimming removed 5 bases from V and 4 bases from J; junction bases left unmatched: 10. This CDR3 is CSAEENRGQSDTQYF. CDR3 DNA: TGCAGTGCTGAGGAGAACAGGGGGCAGTCAGATACGCAGTATTTT.